These 7 T cell receptor beta chains came from one sample sequenced in a study of shared clonotypes between healthy human individuals. Method: immunoSEQ multiplex PCR; TCRdb's copy keeps in-frame clones and lacks some. The sample gives some 2.3 million clones, just over 90% of which show up once; about 0.37% is in the top ten. The sample taken for sequencing was naive CD4+ T cells from PBMCs. The subset denotes: CD45RA+ positively selected. Source of these receptors: a man in his late teens or twenties in good health. Some clones in this sample may be carry-over from other donors' samples.

This clone showed up just once. The gene calls are TRBV10-1 and TRBJ2-2, with D unresolved. CDR1 WNHNN and CDR2 SYGVQD come from the germline V gene (reference sequence). This CDR3 region has 12 residues. V lost 8 bases, J lost 8 bases, and 12 bases lay in between. CDR3 sequence (DNA): TGCGCCAGCGGTCTTATTCAAGGGGAGCTGTTTTTT. Translation: CASGLIQGELFF.

The genes are TRBV29-1 and TRBJ2-1; D is undetermined. The V end lost 2 bases, the J end lost 2 bases, and 13 bases lay between the germline ends. CDR3 length: 15 residues. Germline V gene sequence: CDR1 SQVTM, CDR2 ANQGSEA. CDR3 bases: TGCAGCGTTGAACAAGGGAACCGTCCCTACAATGAGCAGTTCTTC. Translating it yields CSVEQGNRPYNEQFF.

The chain has TRBV11-3 and TRBJ2-7, with D perhaps TRBD1 (6 bases). CDR1 and CDR2 (germline): SGHNT, YENEEA. The CDR3 is 16 residues long. The germline V and J ends were trimmed by 4 bases and 0 bases, with 16 bases remaining between them. The CDR3 sequence: CASSSRPRGNSYEQYF. CDR3 nucleotide sequence: TGTGCCAGCAGCTCCCGCCCGAGGGGGAACTCCTACGAGCAGTACTTC.

This chain joins TRBV5-1 and TRBJ2-1, with 8 bases matching TRBD2. From germline, CDR1 is SGHRS and CDR2 YFSETQ. The CDR3 totals 19 residues. Trimming at V came to 6 bases and at J to 0 bases, leaving 17 bases not matched to a gene. The CDR3 bases are TGCGCCAGCAACCCTGAGGGTAGCGGGGTCTATAGCTCCTACAATGAGCAGTTCTTC. This sequence encodes CASNPEGSGVYSSYNEQFF.

V usage is TRBV6-5 and J usage is TRBJ1-2, with unresolved D. The V end was cut by 0 bases, the J end by 4 bases, with 9 bases between. This CDR3 is 14 amino acids long. Per the germline V gene, CDR1 is MNHEY and CDR2 is SVGAGI. The CDR3, as DNA: TGTGCCAGCAGTTACTCGCTACGGGCCTATGGCTACACCTTC. This sequence encodes CASSYSLRAYGYTF.

The rearrangement links TRBV5-4 to TRBJ2-7, with a weak D call TRBD2 (5 bases). V was clipped by 0 bases and J by 6 bases, with 16 bases between them. The length of the CDR3 is 15 residues. CDR1 SGHNT and CDR2 YYREEE come from the germline V gene (reference sequence). CDR3 protein: CASSLDPTSLSEQYF. The CDR3 DNA reads TGTGCCAGCAGCTTGGACCCTACTAGTCTCTCCGAGCAGTACTTC.

The V call is TRBV28, the J call TRBJ1-1; D uncertain. Trimming left V 5 bases short and J 0 bases short, with 10 bases between. CDR1 is MDHEN and CDR2 is SYDVKM in the germline V gene. This CDR3 region has 14 residues. This chain's CDR3 is CASSPEALNTEAFF. In nucleotides, the CDR3 is TGTGCCAGCAGTCCCGAGGCCTTGAACACTGAAGCTTTCTTT.